A single sample gave rise to the 20 T cell receptor beta chains below, sequenced in a study of early T cells in non-severe SARS-CoV-2 infection. Each CDR3 protein gets one entry after TCRdb re-called the 5' RACE reads with MiXCR. The sample contains tens of thousands of distinct CDR3 sequences, around 15% of which appear only once. The sequenced material came from whole blood. Receptors were obtained from an adult who was a healthcare worker with PCR-confirmed SARS-CoV-2 infection or an uninfected control (not recorded which).

The chain combines TRBV27 with TRBJ1-2, with D possibly matching TRBD1 (5 bases). The CDR3 length is 17 residues. Trimming stripped 6 bases from V and 6 bases from J, with 26 bases between. Germline loops: CDR1 MNHEY, CDR2 SMNVEV (reference sequence). The CDR3 loop reads CASRIRVAGPREDGYTF. DNA of the CDR3: TGTGCCAGCAGAATAAGGGTGGCAGGGCCCCGAGAGGATGGCTACACCTTC.

This clonotype was found once. Given a much more abundant clone one base away, this may be a read error. The J gene is TRBJ1-2, the V gene TRBV3-1, with D possibly TRBD1 on 6 matching bases. The ends were cut back, 2 bases at V and 8 bases at J, with 18 bases in the middle. The CDR3 is 15 amino acids. Germline V lookup: CDR1 LGHDT, CDR2 YNNKEL (reference sequence). CDR3 bases: TGTGCCAGCAGCCAACGGGGGCAGGGGTCGGGCGGCTACACCTTC. This sequence encodes CASSQRGQGSGGYTF.

This clonotype was observed a handful of times. The chain carries TRBV27 and TRBJ2-6, with D tentatively TRBD1 (6 bases). CDR1 is MNHEY, CDR2 SMNVEV, per germline (reference sequence). CDR3 size: 17 residues. Deletions cut 5 bases from V and 1 base from J, with 15 bases between. The DNA of the CDR3 is TGTGCCAGCAGTCCGTTCACACAGGGTTCTGGGGCCAACGTCCTGACTTTC. It yields the protein CASSPFTQGSGANVLTF.

V and J are TRBV30 and TRBJ2-3, with D perhaps assigned TRBD1 or TRBD2 (5 bases each). The CDR3 runs 12 residues. V was pared by 4 bases and J by 2 bases, with 7 bases between. Germline V gene lookup returns CDR1 GTSNPN and CDR2 SVGIG (reference sequence). The CDR3 region is CAWKGTTDTQYF. The CDR3 bases are TGTGCCTGGAAAGGGACCACAGATACGCAGTATTTT.

This clonotype was picked up a small number of times. The rearrangement uses TRBV30 and TRBJ1-6; no reliable D call. CDR3 length: 11 amino acids. V was shortened by 1 base and J by 9 bases, with 4 bases between the two germline ends. Germline-derived CDR1 and CDR2 are GTSNPN and SVGIG (reference sequence). The CDR3: CAWSGSSPLHF. The DNA of the CDR3 is TGTGCCTGGAGTGGGAGTTCACCCCTCCACTTT.

At least ten counts were recorded for this clonotype. The chain uses TRBV6-6 and TRBJ2-3, with 10 bases identical to TRBD1. Germline CDR1 MNHNY, CDR2 SVGAGI (reference sequence). The CDR3 length is 16 residues. The junction had 10 bases not matched to a gene; V was cut back by 2 bases and J by 8 bases. The CDR3 DNA follows: TGTGCCAGCAGTTACGGGACAGGGGACCTGTACGCTACGCAGTATTTT. Its protein is CASSYGTGDLYATQYF.

This clonotype has a handful of counts. CDR3 sequence (DNA): TGCGCCAGCAGTGAGTTGGGACAGGGAGGAGAGACCCAGTACTTC. Translation gives CASSELGQGGETQYF. The J gene is TRBJ2-5, the V gene TRBV10-2, with TRBD1 matching 9 bases. This CDR3 is 15 amino acids long. The trim removed 1 base at V and 4 bases at J, leaving 4 bases unmatched. Germline-derived CDR1 and CDR2 are WSHSY and SAAADI.

This clonotype was observed many times. CDR3 sequence: CASSIVGDGYTF. CDR3 sequence (DNA): TGTGCCAGTAGTATAGTTGGGGATGGCTACACCTTC. The chain carries TRBV19 and TRBJ1-2; unclear D gene. CDR3 length equals 12 residues. V was shortened by 1 base and J by 6 bases, with 6 bases between the two germline ends. Germline CDR1 and CDR2: LNHDA and SQIVND (reference sequence). Based on the CDR3 plus reference TRBV19 and TRBJ1-2, the full variable domain is DGGITQSPKYLFRKEGQNVTLSCEQNLNHDAMYWYRQDPGQGLRLIYYSQIVNDFQKGDIAEGYSVSREKKESFPLTVTSAQKNPTAFYLCASSIVGDGYTFGSGTRLTVV.

The rearrangement links TRBV29-1 to TRBJ1-2; D might be TRBD1 (5 bases). The CDR3 extends over 14 amino acids. Per germline, CDR1 SQVTM and CDR2 ANQGSEA. With 2 bases removed from V and 5 bases from J, the gap between germline ends came to 15 bases. CDR3 region: CSVERKGNLYGYTF. The CDR3 DNA is TGCAGCGTTGAAAGGAAGGGGAATCTATATGGCTACACCTTC.

The CDR3 nucleotides read TGTGCCAGCAGAAGCCACCGGACAGGGGGAAGGGGCACTGAAGCTTTCTTT. Its translation is CASRSHRTGGRGTEAFF. V usage is TRBV6-5 and J usage is TRBJ1-1, with 10 nucleotides matching TRBD1. The V gene end was trimmed by 6 bases and the J gene end by 4 bases; junction bases not matched to a gene: 14. Germline V gene lookup returns CDR1 MNHEY and CDR2 SVGAGI. The CDR3 contains 17 residues.

This clonotype was recorded a few times. V is TRBV5-5 and J is TRBJ2-5; D possibly corresponds to TRBD1 (5 bases). Germline V CDR1 and CDR2: SGHKS, YYEKEE (reference sequence). The germline V and J ends were trimmed by 4 bases and 5 bases, with 18 bases remaining between them. The CDR3 totals 15 residues. CDR3 residues: CASSPLRTLPETQYF. For the CDR3, the DNA is TGTGCCAGCAGCCCACTTCGGACACTCCCGGAGACCCAGTACTTC. Drawing the rest from reference TRBV5-5 and TRBJ2-5, the complete variable domain is DAGVTQSPTHLIKTRGQQVTLRCSPISGHKSVSWYQQVLGQGPQFIFQYYEKEERGRGNFPDRFSARQFPNYSSELNVNALLLGDSALYLCASSPLRTLPETQYFGPGTRLLVL.

There are a few counts of this clonotype. The chain combines TRBV7-6 with TRBJ2-1; 9 positions agree with TRBD1. The germline V gene encodes CDR1 SGHVS and CDR2 FNYEAQ. The CDR3 has 17 amino acids. V lost 5 bases and J lost 7; bases outside the gene matches: 15. DNA of the CDR3: TGTGCCAGCAGCGCAGTACTAGGGACAGGGCAGGGGAATGAGCAGTTCTTC. Translating it yields CASSAVLGTGQGNEQFF.

The chain has TRBV30 and TRBJ2-7, with TRBD2 matching 10 bases. Germline loops: CDR1 GTSNPN, CDR2 SVGIG (reference sequence). The junction had 1 base not matched to a gene; V was cut back by 4 bases and J by 4 bases. This CDR3 contains 12 residues. The CDR3 DNA reads TGTGCCTGGACTAGCGGGAGTTACGAGCAGTACTTC. Protein product: CAWTSGSYEQYF.

With regard to this clonotype: The DNA is left out, because the CDR3 cannot be placed on it with certainty; the CDR3 is given as TCRdb lists it. This chain links TRBV12-2 with TRBJ2-3; whether TRBD1, the table's D call, matches the DNA was not checked. TRBV12-2 is a recognized pseudogene. The CDR3 is 17 amino acids long, termini counted. This CDR3 is CASRFFGGGSSTDTQYF.

The chain uses TRBV18 and TRBJ2-7, with 10 bases fitting TRBD2. Looked up from germline, CDR1 is KGHSH and CDR2 is LQKENI. The V gene end was trimmed by 0 bases and the J gene end by 2 bases; junction bases not matched to a gene: 1. The CDR3 has 15 residues. CDR3: CASSPPSGGPYEQYF. The CDR3 DNA reads as TGTGCCAGCTCACCACCTAGCGGGGGGCCCTACGAGCAGTACTTC.

This clonotype was counted a few times. The chain carries TRBV21-1 and TRBJ2-1; the table gives TRBD1 as D, unverified against the DNA. TRBV21-1 is reported as a pseudogene. The CDR3 covers 14 residues. The CDR3 region is CASPSGGCYNEQFF. The CDR3 coding sequence is TGTGCCAGCCCTTCGGGGGGCTGCTACAATGAGCAGTTCTTC.

This clonotype was counted between two and nine times. V is TRBV19 and J is TRBJ1-5; 10 nucleotides line up with TRBD1. Trimming cost V 2 bases and J 2 bases; bases outside gene matches: 3. The CDR3 totals 16 residues. CDR1 LNHDA and CDR2 SQIVND come from the germline V gene (reference sequence). The CDR3 reads CASSIFGTGGNQPQHF. The CDR3 nucleotides are TGTGCCAGTAGTATATTCGGGACAGGGGGCAATCAGCCCCAGCATTTT.

This clonotype turned up a few times. The CDR3 region is CASSVPGGDSPLHF. The CDR3 coding sequence is TGTGCCAGCAGCGTACCGGGGGGAGATTCACCCCTCCACTTT. The chain uses TRBV9 and TRBJ1-6; D is perhaps TRBD1 (5 bases). Germline lookup yields CDR1 SGDLS and CDR2 YYNGEE. The ends were cut back, 1 base at V and 8 bases at J, with 10 bases in the middle. There are 14 residues in the CDR3.

Ten or more counts support this clonotype. The chain joins TRBV20-1 to TRBJ2-5; D is perhaps TRBD2 (6 bases). Germline V gives CDR1 DFQATT, CDR2 SNEGSKA (reference sequence). CDR3 length equals 13 residues. Trimming pared 4 bases from V and 1 base from J, leaving 10 bases between. The CDR3 DNA reads as TGCAGTGCTAAAGTCGGGGGCCAAGAGACCCAGTACTTC. Its protein product is CSAKVGGQETQYF.

This clonotype was detected many times. The chain combines TRBV19 with TRBJ1-5; D not resolved. This CDR3 contains 15 residues. The germline gives CDR1 LNHDA, CDR2 SQIVND (reference sequence). V was shortened by 6 bases and J by 6 bases, with 18 bases between the two germline ends. The CDR3 DNA sequence: TGTGCCAGTAGCTCCCGGAGGGTATCTGGTCAGCCCCAGCATTTT. It is translated as CASSSRRVSGQPQHF.